This is a list of T cell receptor beta chains from one sample in a study of blood T cell repertoires in COVID-19. Clones were sequenced by immunoSEQ multiplex PCR, and TCRdb holds only the in-frame ones, with some missing. Among around 300,000 clones, approximately 86% were seen once, and the ten largest hold 9.4%. Sequenced sample: peripheral blood. These receptors were collected from a man in his late teens or twenties with active or convalescent COVID-19. Each CDR3 is given without its conserved first and last residue. Where a row states a size, it is once, few, many or the class of an expanded clone; other rows omit it.

clone size	V gene	CDR3 protein
.	TRBV2	ASSVRRGREKLF
once	TRBV4-1	ASSQGHHSNQPQH
once	TRBV7-2	ASSFDYGYT
.	TRBV12-3/TRBV12-4	ASSELTEAF
once	TRBV7-2	ASSFHPSRDRGNQPQH
.	TRBV13	ASSLGLSGGAYEQF
.	TRBV14	ASSPLIGRGYGYT
.	TRBV11-2	ASSFVRSLAEETQY
.	TRBV28	ASSPLAGGPYEQY
.	TRBV7-2	ASSSAGLNTGELF
.	TRBV11-2	ASSLREAGETYNEQF
.	TRBV5-6	ASSLRGRGYNQPQH
.	TRBV5-1	ASSLVTGWTEAF
.	TRBV9	ASSEKEAGRLF
.	TRBV7-3	ASSLGASRSTDTQY
few	TRBV6-5	ASSSHRQEKRNTIY
once	TRBV2	ASLLRGYEQY
.	TRBV7-3	ASSSSGGSTDTQY
few	TRBV6-4	ASSLSGGNQETQY
.	TRBV6-5	ASSYERLDSDNEQF
few	TRBV2	ASSPRPSRGP
.	TRBV9	ASSVAGTSTDTQY
.	TRBV5-1	ASSLTGGINQPQH
.	TRBV7-9	ASLPDRAILGYT
once	TRBV15	ATSRGTGTNEKLF
.	TRBV21-1	ASSKVPGGDYGYT
.	TRBV12-5	ATRWAGSTDTQY
many	TRBV6-5	ASSYASGGADEQF
.	TRBV6-5	ASSYSGLGETQY
.	TRBV19	ASIDRDSGNTIY
.	TRBV4-1	ASSGGDADTQY
.	TRBV3-1/TRBV3-2	ASSQEGRKLF
once	TRBV18	ASSPRTGPQETQY
once	TRBV5-6	ASSPGTGSTQY
.	TRBV13	ASSLERGAYEQY
.	TRBV19	ASSSVTNMGTGELF
.	TRBV4-1	ASSQPNEVRPTQF
.	TRBV4-1	ASSQVSREKLF
.	TRBV6-5	ASSFQGGRAF
.	TRBV4-1	ASSQESQETQY
.	TRBV5-4	ASSSRSYPETQY
.	TRBV18	ASSPQADNQPQH
.	TRBV4-1	ASSPQSMVSGNTIY
.	TRBV29-1	SVLDTPRDIQY
once	TRBV19	ASSSHRDGSQETQY
.	TRBV12-5	ASGLVWDSYYEQY
.	TRBV5-4	ASTRGASGAPGYQETQY
once	TRBV7-9	ASSLGARTNYGYT
.	TRBV14	ASSHTGQGTNEQY
.	TRBV2	ASSVWDNNQPQH
few	TRBV19	ASSIRGTGGSGANVLT
.	TRBV6-5	ASPTGDYEQY
.	TRBV6-2/TRBV6-3	ASSYHGDVGAANGYT
.	TRBV7-6	ASSLRPSGGAYEQY
.	TRBV2	ASGAPSGGKTGELF
.	TRBV6-2/TRBV6-3	ASSWDSYNSPLH
.	TRBV6-1	ASSVLQGWGNSPLH
.	TRBV7-9	ASSLQGAPNSPLH
.	TRBV6-4	ASTSRGGQGMNTEAF
.	TRBV4-1	ASSQEPEQPQH